Following are 31 T cell receptor beta chains from one sample sequenced in a study of T cells after yellow fever vaccination. Each CDR3 protein is one row after TCRdb ran MiXCR on the 5' RACE reads. Counted here are 500,000 to 650,000 distinct CDR3 sequences, about a sixth occurring once; the ten biggest clones make up approximately 15%. Sequenced here: PBMCs, sampled less than 6 days after the first yellow fever vaccination. The receptors come from a man between 18 and 29 years old who received the YFV17D yellow fever vaccine.

This clonotype appeared a few times. The J gene is TRBJ2-3, the V gene TRBV7-3; maybe TRBD1 (6 bases). The CDR3 consists of 15 residues. In germline, CDR1 is SGHTA, CDR2 FQGTGA. Between the trimmed V and J ends, which lost 5 bases and 4 bases, there was a span of 16 bases. CDR3 loop: CASSPHSGASDTQYF. The CDR3 coding sequence is TGTGCCAGCAGCCCCCACTCAGGGGCGTCAGATACGCAGTATTTT.

The CDR3 sequence is CASSYSTSGNYEQYF. The CDR3 bases are TGTGCCAGCAGTTACTCGACTAGCGGCAACTACGAGCAGTACTTC. This chain connects TRBV6-5 to TRBJ2-7; the match to TRBD2 covers 9 bases. V shed 0 bases, J shed 3 bases, and the junction held 3 bases outside the gene matches. CDR3 length equals 15 residues. Germline V gene lookup returns CDR1 MNHEY and CDR2 SVGAGI.

The chain employs TRBV21-1 and TRBJ1-2; the D call TRBD1 from the table was never checked on the DNA. TRBV21-1 is labeled a pseudogene. CDR3 length equals 12 residues. The CDR3 spells CASSRGQNGYTF. In DNA, the CDR3 is TGTGCCAGCAGCAGGGGGCAAAATGGCTACACCTTC.

This clonotype was picked up a small number of times. The rearrangement uses TRBV4-2 and TRBJ2-5; D might be TRBD1 (5 bases). The CDR3 totals 16 residues. Trimming stripped 3 bases from V and 2 bases from J, with 16 bases between. CDR1 is LGHNA, CDR2 YNFKEQ, per germline. The CDR3 region has the DNA TGTGCCAGCAGCCAGGGGCTGACAAGCCTACAAGAGACCCAGTACTTC. This gives the protein CASSQGLTSLQETQYF.

The chain carries TRBV4-3 and TRBJ2-1, with D hard to call. The CDR3 loop spans 16 amino acids. Germline CDR1 reads LGHNA; CDR2 reads YSLEER. Trimming removed 3 bases at V and 5 bases at J, with 17 bases between. CDR3 in amino acids: CASSHTRNLPHNEQFF. The CDR3 DNA reads as TGCGCCAGCAGCCATACCCGTAACCTACCCCACAATGAGCAGTTCTTC.

This chain connects TRBV7-2 to TRBJ1-1, with no clear D. The V end lost 4 bases, the J end lost 6 bases, and 12 bases lay between the germline ends. The CDR3 consists of 13 residues. Germline V gene data show CDR1 as SGHTA and CDR2 as FQGNSA. CDR3 nucleotides: TGTGCCAGCAGCTCGAGCGAGGTCTCTGAAGCTTTCTTT. This codes for CASSSSEVSEAFF. Using reference TRBV7-2 and TRBJ1-1 for the parts outside the CDR3, the full variable domain is GAGVSQSPSNKVTEKGKDVELRCDPISGHTALYWYRQSLGQGLEFLIYFQGNSAPDKSGLPSDRFSAERTGGSVSTLTIQRTQQEDSAVYLCASSSSEVSEAFFGQGTRLTVV.

V is TRBV19 and J is TRBJ2-1; TRBD1 aligns across 8 bases. The CDR3 has 14 residues. The V gene end was trimmed by 3 bases and the J gene end by 9 bases; junction bases not matched to a gene: 7. Looked up from germline, CDR1 is LNHDA and CDR2 is SQIVND (reference sequence). Here the CDR3 DNA reads TGTGCCAGTAGTATCCAGGGGGCTAGTGGTGAGCAGTTCTTC. This codes for CASSIQGASGEQFF. The complete variable domain, with remaining parts taken from reference TRBV19 and TRBJ2-1, reads DGGITQSPKYLFRKEGQNVTLSCEQNLNHDAMYWYRQDPGQGLRLIYYSQIVNDFQKGDIAEGYSVSREKKESFPLTVTSAQKNPTAFYLCASSIQGASGEQFFGPGTRLTVL.

The chain joins TRBV19 to TRBJ1-5; D remains unclear. This CDR3 is built from 14 residues. Per germline, CDR1 LNHDA and CDR2 SQIVND (reference sequence). The V and J ends lost 4 bases and 3 bases respectively, with 10 bases between them. This CDR3 reads CASSTGPTNQPQHF. The CDR3 bases are TGTGCCAGTAGTACCGGGCCCACCAATCAGCCCCAGCATTTT.

There are a few counts of this clonotype. The chain employs TRBV5-5 and TRBJ1-5; D is uncertain. This CDR3 has 15 amino acids. V shed 0 bases and J shed 8 bases, with 15 bases lying between them. The germline gives CDR1 SGHKS, CDR2 YYEKEE (reference sequence). The CDR3 region is CASSLGQVSSEPQHF. The CDR3 region has the DNA TGTGCCAGCAGCTTGGGTCAGGTCTCTTCGGAGCCCCAGCATTTT.

The chain combines TRBV5-1 with TRBJ2-1, with D uncertain. V was pared by 4 bases and J by 5 bases, with 10 bases between. CDR3 length: 13 amino acids. Germline loops: CDR1 SGHRS, CDR2 YFSETQ. CDR3 nucleotide sequence: TGCGCCAGCAGCCCGGACGGAGACAATGAGCAGTTCTTC. Translated, it gives CASSPDGDNEQFF.

This clonotype was seen more than once but under ten times. The V gene is TRBV20-1, the J gene TRBJ1-1; D gene unclear. Trimming shortened V by 1 base and J by 1 base, and 19 bases separated the two germline ends. The germline CDR1 and CDR2 sequences are DFQATT and SNEGSKA (reference sequence). The CDR3 is 17 residues long. CDR3 protein: CSARAPSGRIGNTEAFF. The CDR3 nucleotides read TGCAGTGCTAGAGCTCCATCCGGAAGGATCGGGAACACTGAAGCTTTCTTT.

This sequence joins TRBV12-3 or TRBV12-4 and TRBJ2-1; TRBD2 aligns across 14 bases. The CDR3 runs 18 residues. V was pared by 5 bases and J by 6 bases, with 12 bases of the junction left unmatched. CDR3 in amino acids: CASSPRLAGGPMANEQFF. The CDR3, as DNA: TGTGCCAGCAGTCCTAGACTAGCGGGGGGGCCGATGGCCAATGAGCAGTTCTTC.

This clonotype was counted between two and nine times. This chain uses TRBV10-3 with TRBJ2-1, with TRBD2 matching 11 bases. This CDR3 spans 18 amino acids. After removal of 6 bases from V and 6 bases from J, the junction contained 16 bases not matched to a gene. Germline V CDR1 and CDR2: ENHRY, SYGVKD. CDR3 sequence: CAISKTSGGQNSPNEQFF. CDR3 in DNA: TGTGCCATCAGCAAAACTAGCGGGGGCCAAAATTCCCCCAATGAGCAGTTCTTC.

The chain joins TRBV28 to TRBJ1-2, with D maybe TRBD1 (6 bases). Between the trimmed V and J ends, which lost 5 bases and 4 bases, there was a span of 14 bases. The CDR3 runs 14 residues. The germline V gene encodes CDR1 MDHEN and CDR2 SYDVKM. The CDR3 DNA is TGTGCCAGCAGTGACAGGTTTGGAGGCTATGGCTACACCTTC. The encoded protein is CASSDRFGGYGYTF.

A single count supports this clonotype. This chain links TRBV6-1 with TRBJ2-7; 7 nucleotides line up with TRBD1. Germline CDR1 and CDR2: MNHNS and SASEGT. There are 14 residues in the CDR3. V was clipped by 5 bases and J by 2 bases; unmatched bases: 6. CDR3 sequence: CASSPPGQPYEQYF. In nucleotides, the CDR3 is TGTGCCAGCAGTCCCCCGGGACAGCCCTACGAGCAGTACTTC.

In this sample, this clonotype turned up a few times. V and J are TRBV5-1 and TRBJ1-1; D ambiguous. This CDR3 contains 11 residues. With 5 bases removed from V and 9 bases from J, the gap between germline ends came to 11 bases. Germline CDR1 SGHRS, CDR2 YFSETQ. The CDR3: CASRWASQAFF. CDR3 nucleotide sequence: TGCGCCAGCAGGTGGGCATCCCAAGCTTTCTTT.

A few counts support this clonotype. V gene TRBV27 combines with J gene TRBJ2-1, with TRBD1 matching over 9 bases. With V trimmed by 6 bases and J by 4 bases, 7 bases remained unmatched. CDR1 MNHEY and CDR2 SMNVEV come from the germline V gene (reference sequence). The CDR3 has 15 residues. CDR3 region: CASRIDRGFYNEQFF. CDR3 coding DNA: TGTGCCAGCAGGATCGACAGGGGGTTTTACAATGAGCAGTTCTTC.

This clonotype occurred a few times. V and J are TRBV5-1 and TRBJ2-3; D gene unclear. Looked up from germline, CDR1 is SGHRS and CDR2 is YFSETQ. The CDR3 runs 12 residues. V lost 0 bases to trimming and J lost 5 bases, with 4 bases between them. This CDR3 is CASSLALDTQYF. In nucleotides, the CDR3 is TGCGCCAGCAGCTTGGCCCTAGATACGCAGTATTTT. Together with reference TRBV5-1 and TRBJ2-3, the CDR3 gives the full variable domain: KAGVTQTPRYLIKTRGQQVTLSCSPISGHRSVSWYQQTPGQGLQFLFEYFSETQRNKGNFPGRFSGRQFSNSRSEMNVSTLELGDSALYLCASSLALDTQYFGPGTRLTVL.

The chain uses TRBV7-9 and TRBJ2-1, with D unclear. Trimming shortened V by 5 bases and J by 8 bases, and 7 bases separated the two germline ends. The CDR3 totals 11 residues. Germline V gene data show CDR1 as SEHNR and CDR2 as FQNEAQ (reference sequence). CDR3 DNA sequence: TGTGCCAGCAGCCCCCTTCATGAGCAGTTCTTC. Its protein is CASSPLHEQFF.

In this sample, this clonotype turned up a few times. This chain joins TRBV11-2 and TRBJ2-1, with D perhaps TRBD1 (8 bases). The CDR3 consists of 21 residues. Trimming took 5 bases from V and 4 from J, leaving 33 bases between them. Germline V gene data show CDR1 as SGHAT and CDR2 as FQNNGV. CDR3 residues: CASSLRTGLQGLDVAYNEQFF. For the CDR3, the DNA is TGTGCCAGCAGCCTTCGGACAGGGCTCCAAGGACTAGATGTGGCGTACAATGAGCAGTTCTTC.

This clonotype turned up a few times. The genes are TRBV4-1 and TRBJ1-1; the D gene is possibly TRBD1 (6 bases). CDR1 and CDR2 from the germline V gene are MGHRA and YSYEKL. The V end lost 1 base, the J end lost 0 bases, and 12 bases lay between the germline ends. CDR3 size: 16 residues. The CDR3 DNA reads TGCGCCAGCAGCCAAGGTAGGACAGAAGTGAACACTGAAGCTTTCTTT. This sequence encodes CASSQGRTEVNTEAFF.

V is TRBV6-1 and J is TRBJ2-7; maybe TRBD1 (6 bases). CDR3 length: 15 amino acids. V lost 5 bases and J lost 0, with 14 bases in between. Germline-derived CDR1 and CDR2 are MNHNS and SASEGT. The CDR3 DNA follows: TGTGCCAGCAGTAAAGGGACAAAGAGCTCCTACGAGCAGTACTTC. As protein: CASSKGTKSSYEQYF.

This clonotype occurred a few times. The genes are TRBV27 and TRBJ2-3; 12 bases match TRBD2. The junction had 6 bases not matched to a gene; V was cut back by 7 bases and J by 4 bases. Germline V CDR1 and CDR2: MNHEY, SMNVEV (reference sequence). The CDR3 has 15 residues. In DNA form, the CDR3 reads TGTGCCAGCACCCCTAGCGGGGGGGCCCCAGATACGCAGTATTTT. Translated, it gives CASTPSGGAPDTQYF.

This clonotype was counted only a few times. The chain is built from TRBV4-2 and TRBJ1-2; D gene uncertain. CDR1 and CDR2 from the germline V gene are LGHNA and YNFKEQ. Trimming shortened V by 3 bases and J by 4 bases, and 9 bases separated the two germline ends. This CDR3 spans 13 amino acids. The CDR3 DNA follows: TGTGCCAGCAGCCAGGACGACTTCTATGGCTACACCTTC. As protein: CASSQDDFYGYTF.

J is TRBJ2-7 and V is TRBV6-2 or TRBV6-3, with a tentative D call TRBD2 (6 bases). The V end was cut by 5 bases, the J end by 4 bases, with 9 bases between. Germline V gene data show CDR1 as MNHEY and CDR2 as SVGEGT. The CDR3 runs 12 residues. The CDR3 loop is CASSSRGYEQYV. CDR3 coding DNA: TGTGCCAGCAGTAGTCGGGGGTACGAGCAGTACGTC.

The CDR3 DNA is TGTGCCATCGGCCCGGGGCCCCTCGGTACGCAGTATTTT. Residues: CAIGPGPLGTQYF. The chain links TRBV5-5 to TRBJ2-3; D may match TRBD1 or TRBD2 (5 bases each). V was shortened by 9 bases and J by 8 bases, with 19 bases between the two germline ends. From germline, CDR1 is SGHKS and CDR2 YYEKEE (reference sequence). The CDR3 runs 13 residues.

The chain couples TRBV2 to TRBJ2-7; D unresolved. The V gene lost 3 bases and the J gene lost 3 bases, with 3 bases spanning the gap. CDR3 size: 11 residues. CDR1 is SNHLY, CDR2 FYNNEI, per germline. The CDR3 is CASSEIYEQYF. The DNA of the CDR3 is TGTGCCAGCAGTGAGATCTACGAGCAGTACTTC.

The chain employs TRBV20-1 and TRBJ2-5, with D uncertain. From germline, CDR1 is DFQATT and CDR2 SNEGSKA (reference sequence). The germline V and J ends were trimmed by 6 bases and 3 bases, with 11 bases remaining between them. The CDR3 has 12 amino acids. CDR3 in DNA: TGCAGTGCCACCGACGCGGAAGAGACCCAGTACTTC. It specifies CSATDAEETQYF.

The rearrangement uses TRBV28 and TRBJ2-7, with D possibly called TRBD1 or TRBD2 (5 bases each). The CDR3 loop spans 10 amino acids. Germline lookup yields CDR1 MDHEN and CDR2 SYDVKM. CDR3 residues: CPRDPREQYV. CDR3 coding DNA: TGTCCCCGGGACCCGAGGGAGCAGTACGTC.

This clonotype was recorded a few times. The rearrangement uses TRBV2 and TRBJ2-1; tentative D call: TRBD2 (6 bases). Germline CDR1 is SNHLY and CDR2 is FYNNEI. V lost 7 bases to trimming and J lost 0 bases, with 7 bases between them. The CDR3 contains 13 residues. The CDR3 loop is CASTGSSYNEQFF. The CDR3 bases are TGTGCCAGCACCGGGAGCTCCTACAATGAGCAGTTCTTC.

This clonotype occurred a few times. The chain combines TRBV6-2 or TRBV6-3 with TRBJ2-7; 7 nucleotides agree with TRBD2. J was trimmed by 0 bases and V by 5 bases; bases with no gene match: 4. The V gene's germline CDR1 is MNHEY and CDR2 SVGEGT. The CDR3 totals 14 residues. In DNA, the CDR3 is TGTGCCAGCAGTATTTCTAGCGGCTCCTACGAGCAGTACGTC. Protein: CASSISSGSYEQYV.